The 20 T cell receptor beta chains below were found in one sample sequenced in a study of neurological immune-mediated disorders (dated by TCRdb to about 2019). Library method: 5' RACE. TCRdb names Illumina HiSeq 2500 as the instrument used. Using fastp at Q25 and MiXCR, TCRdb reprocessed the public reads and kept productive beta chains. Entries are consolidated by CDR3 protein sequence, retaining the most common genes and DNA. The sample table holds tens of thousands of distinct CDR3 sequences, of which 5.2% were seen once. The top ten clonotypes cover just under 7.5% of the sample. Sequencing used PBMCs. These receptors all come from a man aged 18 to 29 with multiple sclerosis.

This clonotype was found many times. This CDR3 reads CSARPGQEINYGYTF. The CDR3 nucleotides are TGCAGTGCTAGACCTGGACAGGAGATCAACTATGGCTACACCTTC. The chain carries TRBV20-1 and TRBJ1-2; 7 bases align to TRBD1. This CDR3 region has 15 residues. V lost 2 bases, J lost 2 bases, and 8 bases stayed unmatched. CDR1 is DFQATT, CDR2 SNEGSKA, per germline (reference sequence).

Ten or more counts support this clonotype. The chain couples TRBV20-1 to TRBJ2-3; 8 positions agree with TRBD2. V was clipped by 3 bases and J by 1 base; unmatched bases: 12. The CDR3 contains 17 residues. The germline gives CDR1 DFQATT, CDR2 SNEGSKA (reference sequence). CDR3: CSARVRMRGARTDTQYF. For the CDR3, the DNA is TGCAGTGCTAGGGTTAGAATGCGGGGGGCCCGCACAGATACGCAGTATTTT.

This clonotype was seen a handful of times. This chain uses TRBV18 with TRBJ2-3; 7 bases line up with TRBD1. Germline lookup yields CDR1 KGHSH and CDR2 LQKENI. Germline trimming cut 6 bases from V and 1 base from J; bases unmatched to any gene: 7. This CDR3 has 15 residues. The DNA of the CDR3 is TGTGCCAGCTCCCGCGGACAGGCGGGCACAGATACGCAGTATTTT. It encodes CASSRGQAGTDTQYF.

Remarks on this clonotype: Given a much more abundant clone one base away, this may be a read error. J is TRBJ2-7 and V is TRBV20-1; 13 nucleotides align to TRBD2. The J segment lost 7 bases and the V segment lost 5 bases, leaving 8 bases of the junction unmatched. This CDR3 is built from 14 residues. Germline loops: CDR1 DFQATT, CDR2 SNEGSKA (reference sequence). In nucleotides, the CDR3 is TGCAGTGCTCGGACTAGCGGGAGTGGCAAAGAGCAGTACTTC. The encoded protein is CSARTSGSGKEQYF.

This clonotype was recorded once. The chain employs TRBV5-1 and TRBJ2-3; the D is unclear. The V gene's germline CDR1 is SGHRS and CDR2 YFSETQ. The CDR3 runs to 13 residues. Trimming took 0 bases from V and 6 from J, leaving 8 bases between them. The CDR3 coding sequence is TGCGCCAGCAGCTTGGGAAATCGGGATACGCAGTATTTT. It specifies CASSLGNRDTQYF.

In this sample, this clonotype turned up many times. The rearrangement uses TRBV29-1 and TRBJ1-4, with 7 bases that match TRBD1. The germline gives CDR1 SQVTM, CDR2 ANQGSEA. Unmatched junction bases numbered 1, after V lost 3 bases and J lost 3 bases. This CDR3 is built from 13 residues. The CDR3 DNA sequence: TGCAGCGTTGAGAGGGGGCCTAATGAAAAACTGTTTTTT. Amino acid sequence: CSVERGPNEKLFF.

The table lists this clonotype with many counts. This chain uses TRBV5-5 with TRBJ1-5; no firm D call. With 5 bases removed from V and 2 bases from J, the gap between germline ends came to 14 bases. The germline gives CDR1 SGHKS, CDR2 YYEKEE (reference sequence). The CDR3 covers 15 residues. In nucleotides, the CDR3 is TGTGCCAGCAGTCTCCAGCCCTTCGGCAATCAGCCCCAGCATTTT. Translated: CASSLQPFGNQPQHF.

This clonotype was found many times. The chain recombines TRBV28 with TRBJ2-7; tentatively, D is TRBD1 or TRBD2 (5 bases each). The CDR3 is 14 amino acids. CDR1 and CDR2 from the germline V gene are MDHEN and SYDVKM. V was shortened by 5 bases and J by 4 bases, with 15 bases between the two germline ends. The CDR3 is CASSRTGGSYEQYF. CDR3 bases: TGTGCCAGCAGTCGGACTGGGGGTTCATACGAGCAGTACTTC. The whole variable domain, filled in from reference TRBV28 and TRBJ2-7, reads DVKVTQSSRYLVKRTGEKVFLECVQDMDHENMFWYRQDPGLGLRLIYFSYDVKMKEKGDIPEGYSVSREKKERFSLILESASTNQTSMYLCASSRTGGSYEQYFGPGTRLTVT.

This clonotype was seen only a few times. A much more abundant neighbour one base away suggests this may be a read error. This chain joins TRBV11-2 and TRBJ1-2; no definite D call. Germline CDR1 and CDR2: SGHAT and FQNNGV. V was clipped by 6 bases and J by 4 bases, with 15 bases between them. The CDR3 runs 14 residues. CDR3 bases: TGTGCCAGCAGACCAATCAAGGGTCCCTATGGCTACACCTTC. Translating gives CASRPIKGPYGYTF. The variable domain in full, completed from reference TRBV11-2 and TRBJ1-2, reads EAGVAQSPRYKIIEKRQSVAFWCNPISGHATLYWYQQILGQGPKLLIQFQNNGVVDDSQLPKDRFSAERLKGVDSTLKIQPAKLEDSAVYLCASRPIKGPYGYTFGSGTRLTVV.

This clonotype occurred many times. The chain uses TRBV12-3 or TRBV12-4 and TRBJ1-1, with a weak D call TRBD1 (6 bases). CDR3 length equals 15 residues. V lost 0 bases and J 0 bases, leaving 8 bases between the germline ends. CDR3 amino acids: CASSLADRLNTEAFF. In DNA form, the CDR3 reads TGTGCCAGCAGTTTAGCTGACAGGCTGAACACTGAAGCTTTCTTT.

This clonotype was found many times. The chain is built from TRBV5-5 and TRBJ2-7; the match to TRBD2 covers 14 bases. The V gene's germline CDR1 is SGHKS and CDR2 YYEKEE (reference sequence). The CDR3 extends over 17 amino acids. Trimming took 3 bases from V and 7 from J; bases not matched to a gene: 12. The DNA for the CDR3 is TGTGCCAGCAGCTCCCCGGGACTAGCGGGAGCGACGCGGGAGCAGTACTTC. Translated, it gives CASSSPGLAGATREQYF.

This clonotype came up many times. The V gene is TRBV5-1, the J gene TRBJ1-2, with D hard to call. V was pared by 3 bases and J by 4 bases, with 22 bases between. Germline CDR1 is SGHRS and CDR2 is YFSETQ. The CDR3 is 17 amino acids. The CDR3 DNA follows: TGCGCCAGCAGCTATACCTACGGGCTCCTCCAATTCTATGGCTACACCTTC. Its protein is CASSYTYGLLQFYGYTF.

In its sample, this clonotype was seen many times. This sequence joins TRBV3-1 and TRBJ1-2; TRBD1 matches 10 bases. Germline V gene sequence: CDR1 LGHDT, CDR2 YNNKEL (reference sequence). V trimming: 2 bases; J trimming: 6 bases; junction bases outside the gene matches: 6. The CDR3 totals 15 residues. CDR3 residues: CASSQKPTGGHGYTF. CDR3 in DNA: TGTGCCAGCAGCCAAAAGCCGACAGGGGGCCATGGCTACACCTTC. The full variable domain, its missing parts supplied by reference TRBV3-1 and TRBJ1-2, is DTAVSQTPKYLVTQMGNDKSIKCEQNLGHDTMYWYKQDSKKFLKIMFSYNNKELIINETVPNRFSPKSPDKAHLNLHINSLELGDSAVYFCASSQKPTGGHGYTFGSGTRLTVV.

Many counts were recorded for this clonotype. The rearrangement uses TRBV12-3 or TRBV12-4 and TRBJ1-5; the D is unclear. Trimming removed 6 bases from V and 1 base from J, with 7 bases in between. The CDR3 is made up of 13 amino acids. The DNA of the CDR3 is TGTGCCAGCAGGCCCAGGAGCAATCAGCCCCAGCATTTT. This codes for CASRPRSNQPQHF.

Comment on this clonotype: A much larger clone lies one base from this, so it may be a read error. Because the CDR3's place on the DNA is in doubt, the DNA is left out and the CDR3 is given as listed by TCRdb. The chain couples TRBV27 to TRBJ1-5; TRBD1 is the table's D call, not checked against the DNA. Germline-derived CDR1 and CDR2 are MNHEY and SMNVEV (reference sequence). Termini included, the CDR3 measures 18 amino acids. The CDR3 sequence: CASSFRGLVGYGNQPQNF.

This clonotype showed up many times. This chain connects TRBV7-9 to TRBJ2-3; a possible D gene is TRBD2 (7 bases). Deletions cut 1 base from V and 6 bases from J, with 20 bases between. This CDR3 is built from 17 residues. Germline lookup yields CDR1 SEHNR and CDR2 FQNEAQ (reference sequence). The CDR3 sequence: CASSLDRARLAGDTQYF. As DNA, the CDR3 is TGTGCCAGCAGCTTAGACAGGGCAAGACTAGCCGGGGATACGCAGTATTTT.

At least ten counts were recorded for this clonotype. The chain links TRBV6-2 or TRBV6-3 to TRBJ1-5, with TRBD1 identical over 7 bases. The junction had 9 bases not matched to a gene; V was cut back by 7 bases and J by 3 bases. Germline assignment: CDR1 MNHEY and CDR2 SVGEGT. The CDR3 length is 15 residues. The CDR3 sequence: CASIGRQGNNQPQHF. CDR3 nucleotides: TGTGCCAGCATTGGGAGACAGGGAAACAATCAGCCCCAGCATTTT.

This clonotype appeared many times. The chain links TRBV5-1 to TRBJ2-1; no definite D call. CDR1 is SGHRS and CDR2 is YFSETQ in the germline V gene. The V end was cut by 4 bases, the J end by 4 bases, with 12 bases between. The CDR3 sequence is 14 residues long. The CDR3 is CASSPGPVYNEQFF. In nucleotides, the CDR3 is TGCGCCAGCAGCCCCGGACCAGTGTACAATGAGCAGTTCTTC.

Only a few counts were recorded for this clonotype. As DNA, the CDR3 is TGTGCCTGCAACCGGGACAGCTCCCTCGATGAGCAGTTCTTC. It yields the protein CACNRDSSLDEQFF. The gene calls are TRBV30 and TRBJ2-1, with 7 nucleotides matching TRBD1. Germline loops: CDR1 GTSNPN, CDR2 SVGIG (reference sequence). The V and J ends lost 6 bases and 8 bases, in that order; junction bases with no gene match: 13. This CDR3 contains 14 residues.

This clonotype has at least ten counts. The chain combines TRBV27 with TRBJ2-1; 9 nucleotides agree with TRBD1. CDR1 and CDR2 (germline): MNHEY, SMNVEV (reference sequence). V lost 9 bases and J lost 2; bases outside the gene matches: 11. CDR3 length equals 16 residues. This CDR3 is CARKLTGTGTYNEQFF. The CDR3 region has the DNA TGTGCCAGGAAGCTTACCGGGACAGGGACCTACAATGAGCAGTTCTTC.